Listed here are 21 T cell receptor beta chains from one sample, sequenced in a study of cytomegalovirus exposure and HLA in healthy donors. PCR used 60 Vbeta primers and 13 Jbeta primers. Repertoires were generated with immunoSEQ multiplex PCR, while TCRdb's copy carries only in-frame clones and drops some. The table has 150,000 to 200,000 clones, about four fifths seen once. Material: PBMCs. The receptors were sampled from a boy aged 5-17 years in good health and CMV-seronegative.

This chain uses TRBV18 with TRBJ1-4; the D is unclear. Germline V gene data show CDR1 as KGHSH and CDR2 as LQKENI. The CDR3 has 15 amino acids. Trimming took 2 bases from V and 4 from J, leaving 11 bases between them. The CDR3 sequence is CASSPKRTRNEKLFF. The CDR3 DNA reads TGTGCCAGCTCACCAAAAAGGACTCGTAATGAAAAACTGTTTTTT.

This clone was observed a single time. The chain couples TRBV9 to TRBJ2-3; possible D gene TRBD1, 5 bases. Germline loops: CDR1 SGDLS, CDR2 YYNGEE. The CDR3 sequence is 13 residues long. Trimming left V 5 bases short and J 0 bases short, with 7 bases between. The CDR3 nucleotides are TGTGCCAGCAGTGGGGCTAGCACAGATACGCAGTATTTT. Protein: CASSGASTDTQYF.

V gene TRBV19 combines with J gene TRBJ1-1; D is undetermined. This CDR3 spans 15 amino acids. Germline CDR1 and CDR2: LNHDA and SQIVND (reference sequence). Between the trimmed V and J ends, which lost 1 base and 0 bases, there was a span of 9 bases. The CDR3 region has the DNA TGTGCCAGTAGTATAGCTTTCAGGTTGAACACTGAAGCTTTCTTT. Translation: CASSIAFRLNTEAFF.

The chain combines TRBV7-9 with TRBJ1-2; D call uncertain. This CDR3 spans 14 amino acids. Trimming left V 5 bases short and J 2 bases short, with 12 bases between. Germline CDR1 SEHNR, CDR2 FQNEAQ (reference sequence). The CDR3 spells CASSPTGRNYGYTF. Written as DNA, the CDR3 is TGTGCCAGCAGCCCCACCGGGAGGAACTATGGCTACACCTTC.

The J gene is TRBJ2-3, the V gene TRBV19, with 13 bases that match TRBD2. The J segment lost 3 bases and the V segment lost 8 bases, leaving 8 bases of the junction unmatched. The CDR3 is made up of 16 amino acids. Per the germline V gene, CDR1 is LNHDA and CDR2 is SQIVND (reference sequence). In nucleotides, the CDR3 is TGTGCCAGTTCACATCGGACTAGCGGGAGAACAGATACGCAGTATTTT. It specifies CASSHRTSGRTDTQYF. The complete variable domain, with remaining parts taken from reference TRBV19 and TRBJ2-3, reads DGGITQSPKYLFRKEGQNVTLSCEQNLNHDAMYWYRQDPGQGLRLIYYSQIVNDFQKGDIAEGYSVSREKKESFPLTVTSAQKNPTAFYLCASSHRTSGRTDTQYFGPGTRLTVL.

This clone showed up just once. The chain links TRBV9 to TRBJ2-1; the D gene is possibly TRBD1 (5 bases). V lost 4 bases and J 5 bases, leaving 16 bases between the germline ends. The germline V gene has CDR1 SGDLS and CDR2 YYNGEE. The CDR3 loop spans 15 amino acids. CDR3 coding DNA: TGTGCCAGCAGCTCCGCTGCAGGGCCGGACAATGAGCAGTTCTTC. Its protein product is CASSSAAGPDNEQFF.

The rearrangement uses TRBV11-2 and TRBJ1-3; the D is unclear. Germline-derived CDR1 and CDR2 are SGHAT and FQNNGV. V lost 4 bases to trimming and J lost 4 bases, with 17 bases between them. The CDR3 is made up of 16 amino acids. CDR3 in DNA: TGTGCCAGCAGCTCATACGATAAAACGGGAGGAAACACCATATATTTT. This codes for CASSSYDKTGGNTIYF.

The chain recombines TRBV15 with TRBJ1-1; no definite D call. Germline CDR1 is LNHNV and CDR2 is YYDKDF (reference sequence). The CDR3 spans 15 residues. Between the trimmed V and J ends, which lost 3 bases and 0 bases, there was a span of 11 bases. CDR3 coding DNA: TGTGCCACCAGCAGTAAAACTAGCCTGAACACTGAAGCTTTCTTT. It is translated as CATSSKTSLNTEAFF.

J is TRBJ2-7 and V is TRBV15; tentative D call: TRBD2 (6 bases). V was shortened by 1 base and J by 0 bases, with 7 bases between the two germline ends. CDR3 length: 14 amino acids. Germline values: CDR1 LNHNV, CDR2 YYDKDF (reference sequence). CDR3 region: CATSRGGVSYEQYF. CDR3 bases: TGTGCCACCAGCAGAGGCGGGGTCTCCTACGAGCAGTACTTC.

The chain couples TRBV10-3 to TRBJ2-2; tentative D call: TRBD1 (6 bases). V lost 7 bases and J 4 bases, leaving 16 bases between the germline ends. The CDR3 runs 15 residues. Germline V gene data show CDR1 as ENHRY and CDR2 as SYGVKD. This CDR3 is CAINPTGEPTGELFF. The CDR3 nucleotides are TGTGCCATCAACCCGACAGGCGAACCCACCGGGGAGCTGTTTTTT.

The V and J genes are TRBV5-6 and TRBJ2-7; 8 bases line up with TRBD1. Trimming took 3 bases from V and 4 from J; bases not matched to a gene: 9. The CDR3 has 15 residues. Germline CDR1 SGHDT, CDR2 YYEEEE. The CDR3 region has the DNA TGTGCCAGCAGCTCGGCCGGACAGGGTAGTTACGAGCAGTACTTC. Translating gives CASSSAGQGSYEQYF.

CDR3 sequence reads: CASSSWTTNGYTF. In DNA form, the CDR3 reads TGTGCCAGCAGTTCCTGGACAACTAATGGCTACACCTTC. The chain recombines TRBV27 with TRBJ1-2, with a tentative D call TRBD1 (5 bases). The germline gives CDR1 MNHEY, CDR2 SMNVEV (reference sequence). V was shortened by 4 bases and J by 6 bases, with 12 bases between the two germline ends. The CDR3 sequence is 13 residues long.

V and J are TRBV27 and TRBJ2-7, with 7 bases identical to TRBD2. The CDR3 extends over 15 amino acids. From germline, CDR1 is MNHEY and CDR2 SMNVEV (reference sequence). V shed 6 bases and J 4 bases; nucleotides not matched to a gene: 12. The CDR3, as DNA: TGTGCCAGCAGCAGACGGACTAGTCTTTGGTACGAGCAGTACTTC. It encodes CASSRRTSLWYEQYF.

This rearrangement joins TRBV2 to TRBJ1-1; tentatively, D is TRBD1 (5 bases). The CDR3 has 13 residues. Trimming left V 7 bases short and J 0 bases short, with 9 bases between. Germline V lookup: CDR1 SNHLY, CDR2 FYNNEI. CDR3 DNA: TGTGCCAGCAACACAGGAATGAACACTGAAGCTTTCTTT. Amino acids: CASNTGMNTEAFF. Variable domain in full (rest from reference TRBV2 and TRBJ1-1): EPEVTQTPSHQVTQMGQEVILRCVPISNHLYFYWYRQILGQKVEFLVSFYNNEISEKSEIFDDQFSVERPDGSNFTLKIRSTKLEDSAMYFCASNTGMNTEAFFGQGTRLTVV.

J is TRBJ2-7 and V is TRBV10-2, with D tentatively TRBD2 (6 bases). V lost 4 bases, J lost 1 base, and 11 bases lay in between. The CDR3 extends over 14 amino acids. The germline CDR1 and CDR2 sequences are WSHSY and SAAADI. CDR3 sequence reads: CASSAIAGSYEQYF. CDR3 bases: TGCGCCAGCAGTGCCATTGCGGGGTCCTACGAGCAGTACTTC.

The chain joins TRBV7-2 to TRBJ1-5; D call uncertain. The germline gives CDR1 SGHTA, CDR2 FQGNSA. The CDR3 loop spans 12 amino acids. Trimming removed 6 bases from V and 3 bases from J, with 6 bases in between. The chain's CDR3 is CASSQDNQPQHF. Written as DNA, the CDR3 is TGTGCCAGCAGTCAGGACAATCAGCCCCAGCATTTT.

This chain joins TRBV5-1 and TRBJ1-1; 9 bases agree with TRBD1. The germline gives CDR1 SGHRS, CDR2 YFSETQ. The ends lost 2 bases at V and 6 bases at J; junction bases unmatched: 14. This CDR3 has 17 amino acids. The CDR3 DNA reads as TGCGCCAGCAGCTTAGGAGGGACAGGGACGGTCGGGGCTGAAGCTTTCTTT. It encodes CASSLGGTGTVGAEAFF.

This clone appeared once. This chain connects TRBV6-1 to TRBJ2-1, with D perhaps matching TRBD1 (6 bases). V lost 5 bases, J lost 6 bases, and 8 bases lay in between. This CDR3 has 12 residues. The germline V gene has CDR1 MNHNS and CDR2 SASEGT. CDR3 DNA sequence: TGTGCCAGCAGTAAACAGGGCAATGAGCAGTTCTTC. Its protein is CASSKQGNEQFF.

The chain links TRBV7-2 to TRBJ1-1; D unclear. V was trimmed by 1 base and J by 7 bases, leaving 13 bases between them. Germline V gene sequence: CDR1 SGHTA, CDR2 FQGNSA. The CDR3 totals 14 residues. CDR3 nucleotide sequence: TGTGCCAGCAGCTTAGTCACGGCGGCCGTTGAAGCTTTCTTT. It specifies CASSLVTAAVEAFF.

This clone was recorded a few times. This chain connects TRBV6-1 to TRBJ2-5; D not certain. This CDR3 comprises 15 residues. V gave up 0 bases and J gave up 1 base, with 9 bases separating them. The germline V gene has CDR1 MNHNS and CDR2 SASEGT. CDR3 in amino acids: CASSEALGFQETQYF. The CDR3 DNA follows: TGTGCCAGCAGTGAAGCCTTGGGCTTCCAAGAGACCCAGTACTTC.

This sequence joins TRBV25-1 and TRBJ2-7, with D possibly TRBD1 on 5 matching bases. The V gene's germline CDR1 is MGHDK and CDR2 SYGVNS. Trimming left V 5 bases short and J 5 bases short, with 13 bases between. The CDR3 length is 13 residues. The CDR3 spells CASSRSRVDEQYF. The CDR3 nucleotides are TGTGCCAGCAGTAGATCCAGGGTGGACGAGCAGTACTTC.